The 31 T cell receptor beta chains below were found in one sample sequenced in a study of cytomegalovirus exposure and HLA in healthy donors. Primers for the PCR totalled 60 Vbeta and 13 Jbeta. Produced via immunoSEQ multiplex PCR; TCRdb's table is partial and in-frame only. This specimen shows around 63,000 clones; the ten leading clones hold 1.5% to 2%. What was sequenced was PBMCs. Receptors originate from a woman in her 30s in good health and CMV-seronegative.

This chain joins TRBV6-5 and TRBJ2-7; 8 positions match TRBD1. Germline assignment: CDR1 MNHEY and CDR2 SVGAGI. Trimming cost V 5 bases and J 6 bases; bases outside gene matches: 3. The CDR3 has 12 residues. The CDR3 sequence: CASSRQGSEQYF. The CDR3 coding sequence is TGTGCCAGCAGTCGACAGGGGAGCGAGCAGTACTTC.

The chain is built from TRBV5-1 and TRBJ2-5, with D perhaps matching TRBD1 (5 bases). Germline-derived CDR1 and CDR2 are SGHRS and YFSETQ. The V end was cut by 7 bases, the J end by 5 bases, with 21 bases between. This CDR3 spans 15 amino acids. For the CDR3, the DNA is TGCGCCAGCGCCCCCCAGGGATTAGGAATGGAGACCCAGTACTTC. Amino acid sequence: CASAPQGLGMETQYF.

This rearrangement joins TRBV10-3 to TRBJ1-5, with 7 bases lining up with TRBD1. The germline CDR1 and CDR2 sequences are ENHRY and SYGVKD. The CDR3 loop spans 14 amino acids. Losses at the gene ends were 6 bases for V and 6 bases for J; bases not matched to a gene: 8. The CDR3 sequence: CAISPDRKGQPQHF. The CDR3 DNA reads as TGTGCCATCAGCCCGGACAGGAAGGGTCAGCCCCAGCATTTT.

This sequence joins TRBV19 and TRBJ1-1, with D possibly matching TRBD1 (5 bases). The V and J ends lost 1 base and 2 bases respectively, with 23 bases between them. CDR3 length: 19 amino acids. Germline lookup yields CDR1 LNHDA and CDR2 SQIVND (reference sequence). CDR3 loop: CASSIGPGQGLRINTEAFF. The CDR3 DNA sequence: TGTGCCAGTAGTATAGGTCCCGGCCAGGGTCTTCGTATAAACACTGAAGCTTTCTTT.

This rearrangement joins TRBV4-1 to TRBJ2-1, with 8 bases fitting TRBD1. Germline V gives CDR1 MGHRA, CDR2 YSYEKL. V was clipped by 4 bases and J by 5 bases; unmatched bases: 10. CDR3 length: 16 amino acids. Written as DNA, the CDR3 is TGCGCCAGCAGCCCTCGACAGGGGTTGATAGACAATGAGCAGTTCTTC. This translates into CASSPRQGLIDNEQFF.

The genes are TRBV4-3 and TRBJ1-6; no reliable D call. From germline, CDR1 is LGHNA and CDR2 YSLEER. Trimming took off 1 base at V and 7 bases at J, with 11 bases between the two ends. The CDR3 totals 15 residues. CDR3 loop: CASSQVHNINSPLHF. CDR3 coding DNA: TGCGCCAGCAGCCAAGTTCATAACATCAATTCACCCCTCCACTTT.

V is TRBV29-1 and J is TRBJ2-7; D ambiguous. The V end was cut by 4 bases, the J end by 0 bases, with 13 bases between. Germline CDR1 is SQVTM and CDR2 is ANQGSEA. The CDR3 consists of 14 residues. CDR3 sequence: CSVGAQQTSYEQYF. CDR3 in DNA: TGCAGCGTTGGGGCCCAACAGACCTCCTACGAGCAGTACTTC.

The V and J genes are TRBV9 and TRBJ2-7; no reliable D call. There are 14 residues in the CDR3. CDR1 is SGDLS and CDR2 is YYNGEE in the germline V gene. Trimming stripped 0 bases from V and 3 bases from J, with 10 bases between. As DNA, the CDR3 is TGTGCCAGCAGCGTAGGCGGTTCCGGCTACGAGCAGTACTTC. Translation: CASSVGGSGYEQYF. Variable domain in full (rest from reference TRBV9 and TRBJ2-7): DSGVTQTPKHLITATGQRVTLRCSPRSGDLSVYWYQQSLDQGLQFLIQYYNGEERAKGNILERFSAQQFPDLHSELNLSSLELGDSALYFCASSVGGSGYEQYFGPGTRLTVT.

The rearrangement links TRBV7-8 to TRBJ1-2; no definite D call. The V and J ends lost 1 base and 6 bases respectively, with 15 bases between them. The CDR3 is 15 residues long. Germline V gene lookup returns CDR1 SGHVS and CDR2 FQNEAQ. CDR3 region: CASSLGGGMENGYTF. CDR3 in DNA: TGTGCCAGCAGCTTAGGTGGAGGGATGGAGAATGGCTACACCTTC.

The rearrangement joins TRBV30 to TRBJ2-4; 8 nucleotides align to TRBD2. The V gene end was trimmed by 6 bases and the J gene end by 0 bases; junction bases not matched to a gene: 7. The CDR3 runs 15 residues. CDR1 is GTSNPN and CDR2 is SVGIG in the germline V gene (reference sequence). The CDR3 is CACSGMGVAKNIQYF. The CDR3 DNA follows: TGTGCCTGTAGCGGGATGGGGGTAGCCAAAAACATTCAGTACTTC.

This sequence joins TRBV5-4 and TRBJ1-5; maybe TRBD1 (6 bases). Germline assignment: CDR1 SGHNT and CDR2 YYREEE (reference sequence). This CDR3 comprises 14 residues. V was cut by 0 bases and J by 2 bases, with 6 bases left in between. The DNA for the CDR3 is TGTGCCAGCAGCTTGGACAGGGGCAATCAGCCCCAGCATTTT. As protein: CASSLDRGNQPQHF.

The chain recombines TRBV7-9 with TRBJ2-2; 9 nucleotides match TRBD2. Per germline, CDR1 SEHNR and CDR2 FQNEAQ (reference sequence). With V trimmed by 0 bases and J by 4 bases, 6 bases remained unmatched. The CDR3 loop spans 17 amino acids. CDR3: CASSLARSGGSTGELFF. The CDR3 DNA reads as TGTGCCAGCAGCTTAGCGCGCAGCGGGGGGAGCACCGGGGAGCTGTTTTTT.

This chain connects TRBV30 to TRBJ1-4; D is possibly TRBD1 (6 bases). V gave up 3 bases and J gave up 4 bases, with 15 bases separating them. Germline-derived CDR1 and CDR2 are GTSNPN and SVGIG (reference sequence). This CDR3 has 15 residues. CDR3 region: CAWRKTGSNNEKLFF. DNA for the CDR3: TGTGCCTGGAGGAAAACAGGGTCCAATAATGAAAAACTGTTTTTT.

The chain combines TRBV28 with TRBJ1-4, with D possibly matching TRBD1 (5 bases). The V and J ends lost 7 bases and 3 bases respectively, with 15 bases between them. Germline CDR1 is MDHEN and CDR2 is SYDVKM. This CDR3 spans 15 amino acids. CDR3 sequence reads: CASKTAAQANEKLFF. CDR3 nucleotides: TGTGCCAGCAAAACCGCTGCACAGGCTAATGAAAAACTGTTTTTT.

DNA of the CDR3: TGTGCCAGTAGTATTTCAGCGGGAGGGACCGACAATGAGCAGTTCTTC. It codes for CASSISAGGTDNEQFF. The rearrangement joins TRBV19 to TRBJ2-1; 10 bases align to TRBD2. The V and J ends lost 3 bases and 5 bases, in that order; junction bases with no gene match: 7. The germline V gene encodes CDR1 LNHDA and CDR2 SQIVND (reference sequence). This CDR3 spans 16 amino acids.

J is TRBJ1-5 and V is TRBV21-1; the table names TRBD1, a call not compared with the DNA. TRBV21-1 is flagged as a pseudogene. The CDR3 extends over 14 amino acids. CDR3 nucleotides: TGTGCCAGCATCCCGGGACAGGCTAATCAGCCCCAGCATTTT. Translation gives CASIPGQANQPQHF.

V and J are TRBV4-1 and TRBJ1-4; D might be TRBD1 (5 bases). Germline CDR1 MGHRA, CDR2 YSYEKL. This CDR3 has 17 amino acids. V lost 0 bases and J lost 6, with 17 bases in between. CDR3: CASSQDPLSRADEKLFF. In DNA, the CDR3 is TGCGCCAGCAGCCAAGATCCGCTGAGCAGGGCGGATGAAAAACTGTTTTTT.

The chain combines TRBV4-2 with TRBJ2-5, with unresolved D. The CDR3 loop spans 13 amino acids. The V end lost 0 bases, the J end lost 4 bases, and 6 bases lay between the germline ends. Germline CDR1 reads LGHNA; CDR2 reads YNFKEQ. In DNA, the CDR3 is TGTGCCAGCAGCCAAGATCCGAGAGAGACCCAGTACTTC. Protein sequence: CASSQDPRETQYF.

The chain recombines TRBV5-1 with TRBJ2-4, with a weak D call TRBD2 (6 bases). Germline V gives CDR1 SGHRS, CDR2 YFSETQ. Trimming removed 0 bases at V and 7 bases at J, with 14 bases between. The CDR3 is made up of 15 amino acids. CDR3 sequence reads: CASSLGRGSGNIQYF. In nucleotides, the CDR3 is TGCGCCAGCAGCTTGGGTCGGGGGTCGGGGAACATTCAGTACTTC.

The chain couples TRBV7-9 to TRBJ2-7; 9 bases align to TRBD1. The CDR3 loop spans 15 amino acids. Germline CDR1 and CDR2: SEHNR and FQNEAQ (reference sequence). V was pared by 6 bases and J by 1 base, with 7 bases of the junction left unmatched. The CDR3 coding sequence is TGTGCCAGCAGGGACCCGGGACAGGGTTCCTACGAGCAGTACTTC. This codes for CASRDPGQGSYEQYF.

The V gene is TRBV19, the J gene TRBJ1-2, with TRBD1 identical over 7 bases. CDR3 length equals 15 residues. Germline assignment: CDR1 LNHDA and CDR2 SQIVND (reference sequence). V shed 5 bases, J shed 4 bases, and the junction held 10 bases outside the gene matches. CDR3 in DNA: TGTGCCAGTAGTGACCGGACAGGAGGGTCCTATGGCTACACCTTC. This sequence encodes CASSDRTGGSYGYTF.

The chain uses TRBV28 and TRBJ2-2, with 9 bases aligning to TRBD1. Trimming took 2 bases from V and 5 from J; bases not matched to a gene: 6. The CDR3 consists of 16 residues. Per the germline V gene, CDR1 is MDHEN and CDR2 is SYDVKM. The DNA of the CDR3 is TGTGCCAGCAGTTTACCTCCGGGACAGGGAACCGGGGAGCTGTTTTTT. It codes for CASSLPPGQGTGELFF.

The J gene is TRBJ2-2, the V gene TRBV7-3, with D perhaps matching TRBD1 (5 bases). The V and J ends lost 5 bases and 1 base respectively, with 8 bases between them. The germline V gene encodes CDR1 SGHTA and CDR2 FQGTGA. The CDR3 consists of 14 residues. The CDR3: CASSIGQNTGELFF. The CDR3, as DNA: TGTGCCAGCAGCATTGGACAGAACACCGGGGAGCTGTTTTTT.

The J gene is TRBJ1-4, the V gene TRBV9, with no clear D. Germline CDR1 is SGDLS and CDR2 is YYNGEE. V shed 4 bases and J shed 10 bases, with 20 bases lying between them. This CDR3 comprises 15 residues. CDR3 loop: CASSPQLEGGTKLFF. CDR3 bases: TGTGCCAGCAGCCCCCAGTTGGAGGGCGGTACAAAACTGTTTTTT. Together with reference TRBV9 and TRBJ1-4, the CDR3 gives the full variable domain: DSGVTQTPKHLITATGQRVTLRCSPRSGDLSVYWYQQSLDQGLQFLIQYYNGEERAKGNILERFSAQQFPDLHSELNLSSLELGDSALYFCASSPQLEGGTKLFFGSGTQLSVL.

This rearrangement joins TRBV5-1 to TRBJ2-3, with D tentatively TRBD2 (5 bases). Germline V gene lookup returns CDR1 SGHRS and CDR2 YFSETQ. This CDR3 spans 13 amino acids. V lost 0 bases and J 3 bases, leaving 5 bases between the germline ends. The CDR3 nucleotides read TGCGCCAGCAGCTTGGGGAGGACAGATACGCAGTATTTT. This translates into CASSLGRTDTQYF.

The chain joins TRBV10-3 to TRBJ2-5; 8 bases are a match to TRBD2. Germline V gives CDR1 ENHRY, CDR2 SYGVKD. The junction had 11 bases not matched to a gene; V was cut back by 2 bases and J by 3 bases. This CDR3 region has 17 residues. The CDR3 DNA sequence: TGTGCCATCAGTGAGCCGTTGGGGCTTAGCGGGGAAGAGACCCAGTACTTC. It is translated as CAISEPLGLSGEETQYF.

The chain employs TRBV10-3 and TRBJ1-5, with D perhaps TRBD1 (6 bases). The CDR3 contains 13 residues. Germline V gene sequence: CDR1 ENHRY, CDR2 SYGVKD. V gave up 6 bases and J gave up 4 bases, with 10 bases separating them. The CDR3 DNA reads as TGTGCCATCAGGCCAGGGGAAAATCAGCCCCAGCATTTT. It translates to CAIRPGENQPQHF.

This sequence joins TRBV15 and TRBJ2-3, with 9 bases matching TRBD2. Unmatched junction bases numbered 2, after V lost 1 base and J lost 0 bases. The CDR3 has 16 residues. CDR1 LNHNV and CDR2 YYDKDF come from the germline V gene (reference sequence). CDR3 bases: TGTGCCACCAGCAGAGGGACTAGCGAGAGCACAGATACGCAGTATTTT. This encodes CATSRGTSESTDTQYF.

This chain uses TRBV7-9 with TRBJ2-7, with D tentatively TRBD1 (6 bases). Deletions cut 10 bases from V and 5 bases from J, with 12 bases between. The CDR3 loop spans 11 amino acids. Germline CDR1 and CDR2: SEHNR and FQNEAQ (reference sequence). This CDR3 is CATDRSDEQYF. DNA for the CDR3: TGTGCCACAGACAGGTCGGACGAGCAGTACTTC.

CDR3 amino acids: CASRRQGGTEAFF. The CDR3 nucleotides are TGTGCCAGCAGACGACAGGGTGGGACTGAAGCTTTCTTT. The chain links TRBV28 to TRBJ1-1; 7 bases agree with TRBD1. Looked up from germline, CDR1 is MDHEN and CDR2 is SYDVKM. The J segment lost 5 bases and the V segment lost 6 bases, leaving 6 bases of the junction unmatched. The CDR3 sequence is 13 residues long. The full variable domain, rest sourced from reference TRBV28 and TRBJ1-1, is DVKVTQSSRYLVKRTGEKVFLECVQDMDHENMFWYRQDPGLGLRLIYFSYDVKMKEKGDIPEGYSVSREKKERFSLILESASTNQTSMYLCASRRQGGTEAFFGQGTRLTVV.

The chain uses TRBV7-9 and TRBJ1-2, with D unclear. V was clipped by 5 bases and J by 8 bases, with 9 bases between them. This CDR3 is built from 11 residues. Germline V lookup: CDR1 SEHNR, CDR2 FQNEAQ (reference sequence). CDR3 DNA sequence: TGTGCCAGCAGCCGGAGCTGGGGCTACACCTTC. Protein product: CASSRSWGYTF.